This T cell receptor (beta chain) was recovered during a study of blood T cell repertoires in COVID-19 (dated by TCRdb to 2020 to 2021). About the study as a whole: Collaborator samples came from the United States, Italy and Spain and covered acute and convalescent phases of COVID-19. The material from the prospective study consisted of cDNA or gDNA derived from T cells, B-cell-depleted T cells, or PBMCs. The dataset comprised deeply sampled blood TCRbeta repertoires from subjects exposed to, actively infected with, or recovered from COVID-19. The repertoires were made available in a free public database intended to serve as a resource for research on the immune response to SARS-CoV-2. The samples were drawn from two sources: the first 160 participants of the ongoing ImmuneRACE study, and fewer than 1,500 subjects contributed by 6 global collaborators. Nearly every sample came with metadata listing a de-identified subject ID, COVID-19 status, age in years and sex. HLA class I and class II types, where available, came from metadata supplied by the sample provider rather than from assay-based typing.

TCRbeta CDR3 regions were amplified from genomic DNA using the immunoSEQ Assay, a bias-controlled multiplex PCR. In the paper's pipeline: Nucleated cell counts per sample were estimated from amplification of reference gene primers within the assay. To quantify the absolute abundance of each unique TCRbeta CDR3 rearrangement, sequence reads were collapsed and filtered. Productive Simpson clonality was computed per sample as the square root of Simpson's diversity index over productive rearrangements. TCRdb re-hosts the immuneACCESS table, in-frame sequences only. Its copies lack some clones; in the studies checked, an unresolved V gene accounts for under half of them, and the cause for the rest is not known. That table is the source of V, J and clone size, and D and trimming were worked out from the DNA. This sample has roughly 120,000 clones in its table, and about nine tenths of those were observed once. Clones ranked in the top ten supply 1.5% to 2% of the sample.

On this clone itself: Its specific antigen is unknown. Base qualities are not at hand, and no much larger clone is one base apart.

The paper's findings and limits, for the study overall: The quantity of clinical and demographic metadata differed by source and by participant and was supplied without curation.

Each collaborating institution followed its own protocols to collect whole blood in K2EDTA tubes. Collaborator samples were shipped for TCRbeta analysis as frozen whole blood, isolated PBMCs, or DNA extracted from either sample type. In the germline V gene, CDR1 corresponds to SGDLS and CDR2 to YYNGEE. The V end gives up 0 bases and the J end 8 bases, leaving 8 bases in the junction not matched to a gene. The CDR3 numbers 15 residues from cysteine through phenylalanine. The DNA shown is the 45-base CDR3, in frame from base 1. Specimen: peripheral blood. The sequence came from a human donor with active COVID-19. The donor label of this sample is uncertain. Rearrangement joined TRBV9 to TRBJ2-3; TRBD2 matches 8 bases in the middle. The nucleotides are TGTGCCAGCAGCGTAGCGTCAAGCGGGGGATCTACGCAGTATTTT. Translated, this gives CASSVASSGGSTQYF.